Below are 5 T cell receptor beta chains sequenced from a single sample in a study of T cells after yellow fever vaccination. From the 5' RACE reads, TCRdb called clonotypes with MiXCR, one entry per CDR3 protein. The sample comprises fewer than 350,000 distinct CDR3 sequences, 3.6% of which are singletons, and roughly a quarter rests with the top ten. Here the sequenced sample was PBMCs, taken on the day of the yellow fever booster vaccination. The receptors come from a man aged 18 to 29 who received the YFV17D yellow fever vaccine.

The CDR3 DNA sequence: TGTGCCAGCAGCAGGACAGGGGTCCTGTTTTTT. Protein sequence: CASSRTGVLFF. The rearrangement uses TRBV5-6 and TRBJ1-4; TRBD1 matches 9 bases. The CDR3 totals 11 residues. Germline CDR1 SGHDT, CDR2 YYEEEE. The ends lost 4 bases at V and 14 bases at J; junction bases unmatched: 3.

This clonotype was detected a few times. V is TRBV5-1 and J is TRBJ2-2; 8 nucleotides match TRBD2. The V gene end was trimmed by 5 bases and the J gene end by 1 base; junction bases not matched to a gene: 7. Germline-derived CDR1 and CDR2 are SGHRS and YFSETQ. The CDR3 spans 16 residues. The CDR3 sequence: CASSLAGGQNTGELFF. The CDR3 DNA is TGCGCCAGCAGTCTTGCGGGGGGCCAGAACACCGGGGAGCTGTTTTTT.

The chain employs TRBV5-6 and TRBJ2-3, with D perhaps matching TRBD2 (6 bases). The germline V gene has CDR1 SGHDT and CDR2 YYEEEE. This CDR3 is built from 17 residues. V gave up 0 bases and J gave up 2 bases, with 16 bases separating them. In DNA, the CDR3 is TGTGCCAGCAGCTTGGTAGCCAGCGGGTCCGCCACAGATACGCAGTATTTT. As protein: CASSLVASGSATDTQYF. The full variable domain, in which reference TRBV5-6 and TRBJ2-3 provide the parts outside the CDR3, is DAGVTQSPTHLIKTRGQQVTLRCSPKSGHDTVSWYQQALGQGPQFIFQYYEEEERQRGNFPDRFSGHQFPNYSSELNVNALLLGDSALYLCASSLVASGSATDTQYFGPGTRLTVL.

The chain links TRBV6-5 to TRBJ1-5; perhaps TRBD1 as D (6 bases). The CDR3 has 13 amino acids. Germline V gives CDR1 MNHEY, CDR2 SVGAGI. Trimming took off 5 bases at V and 6 bases at J, with 11 bases between the two ends. This chain's CDR3 is CASSAWTAQPQHF. The CDR3 region has the DNA TGTGCCAGCAGTGCCTGGACAGCTCAGCCCCAGCATTTT.

There are a few counts of this clonotype. The chain links TRBV5-5 to TRBJ2-1, with 7 bases aligning to TRBD2. This CDR3 spans 15 amino acids. The germline V gene has CDR1 SGHKS and CDR2 YYEKEE (reference sequence). The J segment lost 4 bases and the V segment lost 4 bases, leaving 8 bases of the junction unmatched. DNA of the CDR3: TGTGCCAGCAGCCCCCAGGCGGGGGTGTACAATGAGCAGTTCTTC. Its protein is CASSPQAGVYNEQFF.